A single sample gave rise to the 8 T cell receptor beta chains below, sequenced in a study of OX40 agonist ivuxolimab in advanced cancers. Assay: immunoSEQ multiplex PCR; the TCRdb copy retains only in-frame clones and omits some. The sample includes around 20,000 clones, 74% of them seen just once. The sequencing used CD4+ or CD8+ T cells sorted from blood, collected in a trial of the OX40 agonist ivuxolimab. Receptors originate from an adult with an advanced solid tumor such as melanoma, head and neck, liver or kidney cancer.

The V gene is TRBV21-1, the J gene TRBJ2-7; TRBD1, the table's D call, was not compared with the DNA. TRBV21-1 is reported as a pseudogene. The CDR3 has 17 residues. This chain's CDR3 is CASSKSEGQPFSYEQYF. The CDR3 coding sequence is TGTGCCAGCAGCAAATCGGAGGGACAGCCCTTCTCCTACGAGCAGTACTTC.

V and J are TRBV19 and TRBJ2-1; D might be TRBD1 (6 bases). Trimming stripped 5 bases from V and 6 bases from J, with 23 bases between. CDR1 is LNHDA and CDR2 is SQIVND in the germline V gene (reference sequence). The CDR3 covers 17 residues. CDR3 in DNA: TGTGCCAGTAGTTATGGGGGCGGCGGATACCTATCCAATGAGCAGTTCTTC. Translation gives CASSYGGGGYLSNEQFF.

The chain has TRBV19 and TRBJ2-7; a possible D gene is TRBD1 (6 bases). This CDR3 has 13 residues. Germline V gene data show CDR1 as LNHDA and CDR2 as SQIVND (reference sequence). Trimming shortened V by 3 bases and J by 2 bases, and 8 bases separated the two germline ends. CDR3 residues: CASSMQGPYEQYF. The CDR3 nucleotides read TGTGCCAGTAGTATGCAGGGGCCCTACGAGCAGTACTTC. Full variable domain (remainder filled in from reference TRBV19 and TRBJ2-7): DGGITQSPKYLFRKEGQNVTLSCEQNLNHDAMYWYRQDPGQGLRLIYYSQIVNDFQKGDIAEGYSVSREKKESFPLTVTSAQKNPTAFYLCASSMQGPYEQYFGPGTRLTVT.

J is TRBJ2-3 and V is TRBV5-4; the D is unclear. Trimming left V 3 bases short and J 0 bases short, with 11 bases between. The CDR3 is 15 amino acids. Germline CDR1 reads SGHNT; CDR2 reads YYREEE (reference sequence). This CDR3 reads CASSSGSPSTDTQYF. CDR3 bases: TGTGCCAGCAGCTCGGGTTCACCTAGCACAGATACGCAGTATTTT.

CDR3 sequence: CASSADIDPSYEQYF. In nucleotides, the CDR3 is TGTGCCAGCAGCGCTGACATCGACCCATCCTACGAGCAGTACTTC. This chain links TRBV9 with TRBJ2-7; D uncertain. The length of the CDR3 is 15 residues. Germline V lookup: CDR1 SGDLS, CDR2 YYNGEE. The V and J ends lost 3 bases and 1 base respectively, with 14 bases between them.

This clone showed up just a few times. The chain has TRBV15 and TRBJ2-3; 13 nucleotides agree with TRBD2. CDR3 length: 17 residues. CDR1 and CDR2 (germline): LNHNV, YYDKDF (reference sequence). V shed 3 bases, J shed 5 bases, and the junction held 8 bases outside the gene matches. CDR3 sequence: CATSSLTSGRVEDTQYF. For the CDR3, the DNA is TGTGCCACCAGCAGTCTAACTAGCGGGAGGGTCGAAGATACGCAGTATTTT.

The chain recombines TRBV29-1 with TRBJ2-5; 7 bases are a match to TRBD1. The V segment lost 4 bases and the J segment 5 bases; nucleotides outside the gene matches: 7. The germline V gene encodes CDR1 SQVTM and CDR2 ANQGSEA. The CDR3 contains 13 residues. CDR3 sequence reads: CSVGQGIVETQYF. The CDR3 bases are TGCAGCGTTGGACAGGGAATAGTCGAGACCCAGTACTTC.

The gene calls are TRBV18 and TRBJ1-2; tentatively, D is TRBD1 (5 bases). The V end lost 0 bases, the J end lost 4 bases, and 12 bases lay between the germline ends. Germline values: CDR1 KGHSH, CDR2 LQKENI. This CDR3 has 15 residues. The CDR3 region is CASSPPSLRGYGYTF. The CDR3 bases are TGTGCCAGCTCACCACCCTCTCTGAGGGGCTATGGCTACACCTTC.